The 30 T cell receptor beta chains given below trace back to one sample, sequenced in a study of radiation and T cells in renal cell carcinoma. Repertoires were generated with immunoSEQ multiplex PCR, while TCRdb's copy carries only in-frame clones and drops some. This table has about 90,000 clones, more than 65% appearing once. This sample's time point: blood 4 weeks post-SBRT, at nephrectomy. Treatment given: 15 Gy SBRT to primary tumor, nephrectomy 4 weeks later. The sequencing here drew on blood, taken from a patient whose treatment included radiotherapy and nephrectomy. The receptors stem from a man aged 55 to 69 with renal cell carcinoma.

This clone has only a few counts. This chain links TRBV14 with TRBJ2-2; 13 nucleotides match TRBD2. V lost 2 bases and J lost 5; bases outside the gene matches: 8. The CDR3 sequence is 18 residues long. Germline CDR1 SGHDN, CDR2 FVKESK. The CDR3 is CASSQRLPLAGGTGELFF. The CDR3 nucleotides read TGTGCCAGCAGCCAACGGCTACCACTAGCGGGAGGGACCGGGGAGCTGTTTTTT.

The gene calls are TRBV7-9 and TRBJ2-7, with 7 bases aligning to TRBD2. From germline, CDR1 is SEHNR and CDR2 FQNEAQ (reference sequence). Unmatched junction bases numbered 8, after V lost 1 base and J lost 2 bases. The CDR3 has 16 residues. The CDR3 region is CASSLGVAGEAYEQYF. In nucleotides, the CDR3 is TGTGCCAGCAGCTTAGGTGTTGCGGGAGAGGCCTACGAGCAGTACTTC.

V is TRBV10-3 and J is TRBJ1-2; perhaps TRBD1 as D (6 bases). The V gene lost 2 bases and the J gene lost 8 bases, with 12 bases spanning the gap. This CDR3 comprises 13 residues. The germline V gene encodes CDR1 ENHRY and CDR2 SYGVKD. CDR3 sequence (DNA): TGTGCCATCAGTGAGGCCGGGGGCACGGGCTACACCTTC. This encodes CAISEAGGTGYTF.

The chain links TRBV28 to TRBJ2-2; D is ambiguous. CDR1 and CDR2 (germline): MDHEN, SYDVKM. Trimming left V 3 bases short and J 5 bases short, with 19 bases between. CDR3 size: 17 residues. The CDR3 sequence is CASSLDPRGPRTGELFF. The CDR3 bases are TGTGCCAGCAGTTTGGATCCCCGAGGACCACGAACCGGGGAGCTGTTTTTT.

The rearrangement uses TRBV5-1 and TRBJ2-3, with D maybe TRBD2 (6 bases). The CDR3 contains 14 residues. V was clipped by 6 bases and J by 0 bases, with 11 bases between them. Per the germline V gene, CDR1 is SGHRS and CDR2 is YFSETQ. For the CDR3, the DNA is TGCGCCAGCAACTTCGGGACTAGCACAGATACGCAGTATTTT. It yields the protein CASNFGTSTDTQYF. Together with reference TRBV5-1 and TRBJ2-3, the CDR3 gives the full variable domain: KAGVTQTPRYLIKTRGQQVTLSCSPISGHRSVSWYQQTPGQGLQFLFEYFSETQRNKGNFPGRFSGRQFSNSRSEMNVSTLELGDSALYLCASNFGTSTDTQYFGPGTRLTVL.

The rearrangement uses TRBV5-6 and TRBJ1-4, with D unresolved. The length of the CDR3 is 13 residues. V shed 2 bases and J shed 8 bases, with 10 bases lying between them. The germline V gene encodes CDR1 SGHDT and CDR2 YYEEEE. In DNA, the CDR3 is TGTGCCAGCAGCTTTGGTGCGGGGGAAAAACTGTTTTTT. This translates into CASSFGAGEKLFF.

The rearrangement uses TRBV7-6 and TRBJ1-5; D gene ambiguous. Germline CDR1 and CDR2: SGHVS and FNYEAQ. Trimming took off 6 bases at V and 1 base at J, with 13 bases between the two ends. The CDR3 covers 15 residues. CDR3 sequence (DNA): TGTGCCAGCAGTAGGGAGTCGGGAAGCAATCAGCCCCAGCATTTT. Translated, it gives CASSRESGSNQPQHF.

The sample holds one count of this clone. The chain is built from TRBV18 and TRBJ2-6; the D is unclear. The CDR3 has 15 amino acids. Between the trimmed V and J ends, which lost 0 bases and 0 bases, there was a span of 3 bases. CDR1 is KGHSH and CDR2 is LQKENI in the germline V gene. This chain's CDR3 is CASSPPNSGANVLTF. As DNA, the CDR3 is TGTGCCAGCTCACCACCGAACTCTGGGGCCAACGTCCTGACTTTC.

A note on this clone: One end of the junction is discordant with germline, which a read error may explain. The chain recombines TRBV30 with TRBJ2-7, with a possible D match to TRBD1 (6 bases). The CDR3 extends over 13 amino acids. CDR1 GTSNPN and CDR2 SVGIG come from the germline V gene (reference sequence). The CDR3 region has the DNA TGTGCCTGGAGGCAGGGGCGGGTCTACGAGCAGCACTTC. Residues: CAWRQGRVYEQHF.

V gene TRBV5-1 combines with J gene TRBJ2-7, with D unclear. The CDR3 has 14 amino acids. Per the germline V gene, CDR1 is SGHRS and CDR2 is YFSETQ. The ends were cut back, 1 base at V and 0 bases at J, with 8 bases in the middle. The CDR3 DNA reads TGCGCCAGCAGCTTGCTCACAGACTCCTACGAGCAGTACTTC. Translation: CASSLLTDSYEQYF.

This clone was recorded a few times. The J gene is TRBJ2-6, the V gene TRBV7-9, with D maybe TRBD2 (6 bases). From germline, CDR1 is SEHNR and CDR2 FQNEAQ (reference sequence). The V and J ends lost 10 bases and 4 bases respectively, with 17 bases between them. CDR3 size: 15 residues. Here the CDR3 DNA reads TGTGCCACCTACTCCGATCGGGAGGGGGCCAACGTCCTGACTTTC. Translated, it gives CATYSDREGANVLTF.

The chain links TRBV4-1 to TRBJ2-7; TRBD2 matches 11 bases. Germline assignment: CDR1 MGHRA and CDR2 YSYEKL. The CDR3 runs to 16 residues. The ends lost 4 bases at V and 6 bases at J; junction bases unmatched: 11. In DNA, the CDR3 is TGCGCCAGCAGCCTTGTGATAACTAGCGGGAGCGCCGAGCAGTACTTC. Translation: CASSLVITSGSAEQYF.

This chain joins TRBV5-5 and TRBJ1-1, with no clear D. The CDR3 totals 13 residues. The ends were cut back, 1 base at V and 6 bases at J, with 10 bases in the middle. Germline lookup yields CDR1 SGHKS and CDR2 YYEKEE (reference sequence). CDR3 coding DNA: TGTGCCAGCAGCTTGATTCTAGCAGCTGAAGCTTTCTTT. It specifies CASSLILAAEAFF.

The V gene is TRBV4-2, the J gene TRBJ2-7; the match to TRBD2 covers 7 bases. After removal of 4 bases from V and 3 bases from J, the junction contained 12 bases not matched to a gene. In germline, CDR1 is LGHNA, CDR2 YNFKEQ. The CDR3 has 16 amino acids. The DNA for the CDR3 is TGTGCCAGCAGCCTCCTCGTGGGCGGGAGCAACTACGAGCAGTACTTC. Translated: CASSLLVGGSNYEQYF.

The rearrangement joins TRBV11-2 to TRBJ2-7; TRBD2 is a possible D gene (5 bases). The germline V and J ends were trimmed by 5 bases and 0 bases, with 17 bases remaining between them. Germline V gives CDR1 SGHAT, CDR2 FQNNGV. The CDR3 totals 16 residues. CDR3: CASSTRGLASSYEQYF. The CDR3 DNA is TGTGCCAGCAGCACCCGAGGACTGGCGAGCTCCTACGAGCAGTACTTC.

The DNA of the CDR3 is TGCGCCAGCAGCCCGGGACTAGCGGGACGAGATACGCAGTATTTT. Translated: CASSPGLAGRDTQYF. The gene calls are TRBV5-1 and TRBJ2-3; 13 nucleotides align to TRBD2. Trimming at V came to 4 bases and at J to 5 bases, leaving 4 bases not matched to a gene. The V gene's germline CDR1 is SGHRS and CDR2 YFSETQ. This CDR3 comprises 15 residues.

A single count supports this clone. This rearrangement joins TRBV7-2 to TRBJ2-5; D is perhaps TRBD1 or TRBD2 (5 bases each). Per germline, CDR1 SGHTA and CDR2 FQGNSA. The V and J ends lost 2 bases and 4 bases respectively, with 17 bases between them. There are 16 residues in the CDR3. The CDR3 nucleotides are TGTGCCAGCAGCTTAATTTTGGGCCTGAGGGGAGAGACCCAGTACTTC. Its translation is CASSLILGLRGETQYF.

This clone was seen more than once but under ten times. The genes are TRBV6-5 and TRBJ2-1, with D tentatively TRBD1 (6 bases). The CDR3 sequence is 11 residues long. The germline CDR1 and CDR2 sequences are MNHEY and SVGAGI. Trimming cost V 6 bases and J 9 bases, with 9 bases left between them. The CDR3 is CASRAGVEQFF. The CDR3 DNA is TGTGCCAGCAGGGCAGGGGTTGAGCAGTTCTTC.

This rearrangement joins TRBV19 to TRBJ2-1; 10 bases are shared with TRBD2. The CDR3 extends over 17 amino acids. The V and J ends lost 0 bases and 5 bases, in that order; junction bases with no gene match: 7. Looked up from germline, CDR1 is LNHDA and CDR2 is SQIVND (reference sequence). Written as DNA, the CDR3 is TGTGCCAGTAGTATAGATAGAGCTAGCGGGAGAAACAATGAGCAGTTCTTC. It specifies CASSIDRASGRNNEQFF.

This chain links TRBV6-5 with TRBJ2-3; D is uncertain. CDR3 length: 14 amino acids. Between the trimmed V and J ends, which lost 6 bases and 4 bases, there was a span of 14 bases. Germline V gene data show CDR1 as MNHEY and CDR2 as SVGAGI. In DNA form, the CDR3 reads TGTGCCAGCAGCCAAGAAGAGTGGCCAGATACGCAGTATTTT. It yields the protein CASSQEEWPDTQYF.

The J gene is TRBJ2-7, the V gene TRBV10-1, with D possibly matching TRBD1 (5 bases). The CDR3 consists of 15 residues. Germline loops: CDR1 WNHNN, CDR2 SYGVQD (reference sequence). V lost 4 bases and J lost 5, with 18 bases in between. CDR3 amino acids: CASSVDSEAFNEQYF. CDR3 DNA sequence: TGCGCCAGCAGTGTAGACAGTGAGGCTTTCAACGAGCAGTACTTC.

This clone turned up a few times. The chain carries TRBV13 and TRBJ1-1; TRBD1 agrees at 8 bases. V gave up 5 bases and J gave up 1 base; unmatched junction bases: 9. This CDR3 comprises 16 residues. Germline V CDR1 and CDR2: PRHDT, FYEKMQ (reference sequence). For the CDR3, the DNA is TGTGCCAGCAGCCCTCTCGGACAGGGAGAGAACACTGAAGCTTTCTTT. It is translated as CASSPLGQGENTEAFF. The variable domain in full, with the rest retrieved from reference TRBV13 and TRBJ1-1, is AAGVIQSPRHLIKEKRETATLKCYPIPRHDTVYWYQQGPGQDPQFLISFYEKMQSDKGSIPDRFSAQQFSDYHSELNMSSLELGDSALYFCASSPLGQGENTEAFFGQGTRLTVV.

The CDR3 nucleotides read TGTGCCACGAAGGTGGACGGAGACTATGGCTACACCTTC. Encoded protein: CATKVDGDYGYTF. The V and J genes are TRBV19 and TRBJ1-2; D is unresolved. Germline CDR1 and CDR2: LNHDA and SQIVND (reference sequence). V lost 10 bases to trimming and J lost 3 bases, with 15 bases between them. The CDR3 has 13 residues.

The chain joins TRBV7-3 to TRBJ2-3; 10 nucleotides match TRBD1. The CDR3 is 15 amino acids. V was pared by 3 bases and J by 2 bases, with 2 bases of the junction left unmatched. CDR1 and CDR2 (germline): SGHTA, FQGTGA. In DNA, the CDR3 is TGTGCCAGCAGCTTGGACAGGGGGGCCACAGATACGCAGTATTTT. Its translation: CASSLDRGATDTQYF.

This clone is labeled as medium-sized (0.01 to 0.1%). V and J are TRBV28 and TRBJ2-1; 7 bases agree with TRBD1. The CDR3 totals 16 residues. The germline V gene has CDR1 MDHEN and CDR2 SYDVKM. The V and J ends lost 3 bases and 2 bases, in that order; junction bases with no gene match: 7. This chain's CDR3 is CASSFLRQGPYNEQFF. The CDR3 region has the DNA TGTGCCAGCAGTTTCCTTCGACAGGGTCCCTACAATGAGCAGTTCTTC.

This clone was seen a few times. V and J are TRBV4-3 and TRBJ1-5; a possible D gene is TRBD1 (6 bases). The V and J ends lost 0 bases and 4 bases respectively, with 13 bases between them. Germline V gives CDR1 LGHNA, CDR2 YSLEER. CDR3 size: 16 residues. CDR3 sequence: CASSQDLGTLNQPQHF. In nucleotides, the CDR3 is TGCGCCAGCAGCCAAGACCTAGGGACATTAAATCAGCCCCAGCATTTT.

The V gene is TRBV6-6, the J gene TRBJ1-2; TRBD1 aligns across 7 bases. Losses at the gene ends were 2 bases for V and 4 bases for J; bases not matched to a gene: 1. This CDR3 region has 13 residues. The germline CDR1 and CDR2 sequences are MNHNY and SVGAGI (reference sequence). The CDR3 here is CASSYRDSYGYTF. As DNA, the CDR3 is TGTGCCAGCAGTTACCGGGACAGCTATGGCTACACCTTC.

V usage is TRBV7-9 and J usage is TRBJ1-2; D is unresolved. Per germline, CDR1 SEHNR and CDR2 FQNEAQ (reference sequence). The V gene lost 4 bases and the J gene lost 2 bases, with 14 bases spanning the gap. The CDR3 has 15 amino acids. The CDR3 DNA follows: TGTGCCAGCAGCTCGACCTGGACGGAGAACTATGGCTACACCTTC. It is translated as CASSSTWTENYGYTF.

CDR3 residues: CASRTSGTSTDTQYF. The CDR3 region has the DNA TGCGCCAGCAGGACTAGCGGGACTAGCACAGATACGCAGTATTTT. The chain has TRBV5-1 and TRBJ2-3, with 11 bases identical to TRBD2. The CDR3 is 15 amino acids. Germline V gene sequence: CDR1 SGHRS, CDR2 YFSETQ. Trimming at V came to 5 bases and at J to 0 bases, leaving 2 bases not matched to a gene.

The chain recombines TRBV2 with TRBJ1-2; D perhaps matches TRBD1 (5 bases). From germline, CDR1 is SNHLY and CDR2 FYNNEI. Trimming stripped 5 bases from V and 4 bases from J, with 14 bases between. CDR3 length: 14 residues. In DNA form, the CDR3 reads TGTGCCAGCAGTCCTCCGGGGCTTATCTATGGCTACACCTTC. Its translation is CASSPPGLIYGYTF.